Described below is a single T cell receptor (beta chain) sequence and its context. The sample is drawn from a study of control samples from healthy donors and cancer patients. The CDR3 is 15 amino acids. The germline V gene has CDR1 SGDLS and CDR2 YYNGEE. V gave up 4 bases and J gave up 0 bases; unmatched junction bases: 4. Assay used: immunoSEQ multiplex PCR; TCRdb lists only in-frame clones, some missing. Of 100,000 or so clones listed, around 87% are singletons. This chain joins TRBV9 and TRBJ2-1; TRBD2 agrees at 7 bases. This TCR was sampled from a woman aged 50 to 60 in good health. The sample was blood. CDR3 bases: TGTGCCAGCAGCAGCGGGACTTTCTCCTACAATGAGCAGTTCTTC. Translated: CASSSGTFSYNEQFF.